This TCR beta chain was found in a study of a mutant IDH1 vaccine in newly diagnosed glioma. About the study: Vaccination followed radiotherapy alone by 4-6 weeks, or accompanied temozolomide cycles. V12 corresponded to week 35 and V13 to week 47. Findings of the study overall: Pseudoprogression seemed unlinked to shifts in top peripheral T cell clonotypes.

Trimming stripped 0 bases from V and 13 bases from J, with 11 bases between. This CDR3 is built from 13 residues. Germline assignment: CDR1 SGHTS and CDR2 YDEGEE. Time point specified: week 35, safety follow-up. One vaccine dose held 300 ug of mutant IDH1 20-mer peptide and came with topical imiquimod. The assay was immunoSEQ multiplex PCR, and TCRdb's table has in-frame clones only and misses some. This table has about 60,000 clones, 84% appearing once. As to this clone: Its antigen is unidentified.

The sample was PBMCs, taken from a glioma patient whose treatment included an IDH1 peptide vaccine. The V and J genes are TRBV5-8 and TRBJ1-6, with D unresolved. The sequence came from a man aged 25 to 40 with glioma. Here the CDR3 DNA reads TGTGCCAGCAGCTTGGCACCAGTCTTTCCCCTCCACTTT. It is translated as CASSLAPVFPLHF.